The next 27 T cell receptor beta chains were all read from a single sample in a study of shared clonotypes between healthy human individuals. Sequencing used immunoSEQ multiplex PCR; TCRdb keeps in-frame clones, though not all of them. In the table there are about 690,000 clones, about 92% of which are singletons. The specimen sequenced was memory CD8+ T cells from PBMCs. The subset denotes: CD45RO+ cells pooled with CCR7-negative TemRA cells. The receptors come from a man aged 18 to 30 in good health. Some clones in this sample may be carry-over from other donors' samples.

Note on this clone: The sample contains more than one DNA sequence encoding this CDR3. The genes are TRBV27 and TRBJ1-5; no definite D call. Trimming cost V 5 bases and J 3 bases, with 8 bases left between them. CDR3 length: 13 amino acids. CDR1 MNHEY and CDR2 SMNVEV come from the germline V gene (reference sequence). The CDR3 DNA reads TGTGCCAGCAGTAGCAGTCCCAATCAGCCCCAGCATTTT. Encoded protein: CASSSSPNQPQHF.

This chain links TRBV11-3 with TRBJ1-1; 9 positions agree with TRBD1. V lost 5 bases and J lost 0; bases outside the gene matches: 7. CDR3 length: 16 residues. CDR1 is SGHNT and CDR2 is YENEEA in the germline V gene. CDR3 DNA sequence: TGTGCCAGCAGCCCGGGGACAGGGAAAATGAACACTGAAGCTTTCTTT. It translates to CASSPGTGKMNTEAFF. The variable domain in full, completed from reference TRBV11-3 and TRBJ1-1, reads EAGVVQSPRYKIIEKKQPVAFWCNPISGHNTLYWYLQNLGQGPELLIRYENEEAVDDSQLPKDRFSAERLKGVDSTLKIQPAELGDSAVYLCASSPGTGKMNTEAFFGQGTRLTVV.

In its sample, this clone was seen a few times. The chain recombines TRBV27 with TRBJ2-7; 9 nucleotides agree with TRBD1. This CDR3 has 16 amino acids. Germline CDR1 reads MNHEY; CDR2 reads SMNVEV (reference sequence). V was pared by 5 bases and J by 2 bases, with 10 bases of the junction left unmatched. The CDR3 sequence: CASSTQVGTGTYEQYF. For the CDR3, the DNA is TGTGCCAGCAGTACCCAGGTAGGGACAGGGACCTACGAGCAGTACTTC.

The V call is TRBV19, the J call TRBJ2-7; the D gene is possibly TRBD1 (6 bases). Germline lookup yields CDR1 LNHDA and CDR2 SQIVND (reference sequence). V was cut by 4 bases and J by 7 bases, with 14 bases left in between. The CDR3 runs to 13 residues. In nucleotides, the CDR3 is TGTGCCAGTAGTACTACAGGGTTGTTGGAGCAGTACTTC. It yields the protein CASSTTGLLEQYF.

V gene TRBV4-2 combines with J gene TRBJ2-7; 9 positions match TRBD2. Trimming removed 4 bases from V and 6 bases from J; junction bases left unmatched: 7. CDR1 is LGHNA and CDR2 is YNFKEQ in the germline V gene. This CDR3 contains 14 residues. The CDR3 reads CASSPPGLASEQYF. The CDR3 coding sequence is TGTGCCAGCAGCCCTCCGGGACTAGCTTCCGAGCAGTACTTC.

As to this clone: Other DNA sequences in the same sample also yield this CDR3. The CDR3: CAWSTGPYEQYF. The CDR3 nucleotides are TGTGCCTGGAGCACAGGGCCCTACGAGCAGTACTTC. This chain links TRBV30 with TRBJ2-7; a weak D match, TRBD1 (6 bases). Trimming cost V 3 bases and J 2 bases, with 8 bases left between them. Germline lookup yields CDR1 GTSNPN and CDR2 SVGIG (reference sequence). The CDR3 covers 12 residues. The full variable domain, completed using reference TRBV30 and TRBJ2-7, is SQTIHQWPATLVQPVGSPLSLECTVEGTSNPNLYWYRQAAGRGLQLLFYSVGIGQISSEVPQNLSASRPQDRQFILSSKKLLLSDSGFYLCAWSTGPYEQYFGPGTRLTVT.

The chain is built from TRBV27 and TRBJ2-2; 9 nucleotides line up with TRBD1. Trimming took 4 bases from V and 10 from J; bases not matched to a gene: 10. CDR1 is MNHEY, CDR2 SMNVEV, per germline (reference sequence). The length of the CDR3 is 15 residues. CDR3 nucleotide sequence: TGTGCCAGCAGTTGGAACAGGGGGCTTCAGGAGGAGCTGTTTTTT. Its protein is CASSWNRGLQEELFF.

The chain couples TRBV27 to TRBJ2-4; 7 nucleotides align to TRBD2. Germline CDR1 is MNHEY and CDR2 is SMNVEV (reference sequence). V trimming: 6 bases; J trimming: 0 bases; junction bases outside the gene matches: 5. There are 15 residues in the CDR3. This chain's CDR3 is CASSQRGGAKNIQYF. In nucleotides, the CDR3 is TGTGCCAGCAGCCAGCGGGGAGGAGCCAAAAACATTCAGTACTTC.

The CDR3 nucleotides read TGTGCCACCACTAGCGGGGGATACAATGAGCAGTTCTTC. Its translation is CATTSGGYNEQFF. This rearrangement joins TRBV28 to TRBJ2-1; 11 bases match TRBD2. The CDR3 is 13 amino acids. V lost 10 bases and J lost 4; bases outside the gene matches: 3. Germline V gene data show CDR1 as MDHEN and CDR2 as SYDVKM.

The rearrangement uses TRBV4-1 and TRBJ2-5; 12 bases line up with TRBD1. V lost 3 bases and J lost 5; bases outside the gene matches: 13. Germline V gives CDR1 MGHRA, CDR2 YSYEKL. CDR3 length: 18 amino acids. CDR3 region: CASSQAYRDRGRWETQYF. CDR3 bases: TGCGCCAGCAGCCAGGCCTACCGGGACAGGGGGCGGTGGGAGACCCAGTACTTC.

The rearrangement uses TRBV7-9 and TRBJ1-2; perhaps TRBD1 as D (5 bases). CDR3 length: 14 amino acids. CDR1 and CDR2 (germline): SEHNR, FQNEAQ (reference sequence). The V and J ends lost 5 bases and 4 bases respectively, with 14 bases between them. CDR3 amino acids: CASSPAGPGYGYTF. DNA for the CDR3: TGTGCCAGCAGCCCTGCAGGGCCCGGCTATGGCTACACCTTC. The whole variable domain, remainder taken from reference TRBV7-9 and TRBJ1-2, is DTGVSQNPRHKITKRGQNVTFRCDPISEHNRLYWYRQTLGQGPEFLTYFQNEAQLEKSRLLSDRFSAERPKGSFSTLEIQRTEQGDSAMYLCASSPAGPGYGYTFGSGTRLTVV.

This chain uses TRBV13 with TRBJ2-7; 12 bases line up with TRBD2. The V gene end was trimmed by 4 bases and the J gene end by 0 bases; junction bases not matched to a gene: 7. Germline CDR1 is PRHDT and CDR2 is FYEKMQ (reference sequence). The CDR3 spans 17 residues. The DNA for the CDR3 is TGTGCCAGCAGCTCGTACGAGACTAGCGGGAGCTCCTACGAGCAGTACTTC. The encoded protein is CASSSYETSGSSYEQYF.

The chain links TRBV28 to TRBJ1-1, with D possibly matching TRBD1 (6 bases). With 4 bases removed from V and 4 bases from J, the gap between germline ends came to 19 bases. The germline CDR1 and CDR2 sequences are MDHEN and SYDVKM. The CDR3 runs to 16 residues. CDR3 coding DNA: TGTGCCAGCAGTTCCCCTAGACAGGCTTTTGGCACTGAAGCTTTCTTT. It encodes CASSSPRQAFGTEAFF.

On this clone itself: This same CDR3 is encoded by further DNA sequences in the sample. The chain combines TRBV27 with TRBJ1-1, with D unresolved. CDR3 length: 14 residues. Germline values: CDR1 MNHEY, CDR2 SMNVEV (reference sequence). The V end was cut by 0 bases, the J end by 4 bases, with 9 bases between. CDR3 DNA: TGTGCCAGCAGTTTATCACGTGGCGGCACTGAAGCTTTCTTT. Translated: CASSLSRGGTEAFF.

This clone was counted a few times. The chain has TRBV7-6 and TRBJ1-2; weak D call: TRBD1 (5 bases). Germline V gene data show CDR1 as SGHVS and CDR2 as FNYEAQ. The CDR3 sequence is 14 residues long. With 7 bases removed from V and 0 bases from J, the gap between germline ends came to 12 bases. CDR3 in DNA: TGTGCCAGCAAGCCGGGGGGGACTAACTATGGCTACACCTTC. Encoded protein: CASKPGGTNYGYTF.

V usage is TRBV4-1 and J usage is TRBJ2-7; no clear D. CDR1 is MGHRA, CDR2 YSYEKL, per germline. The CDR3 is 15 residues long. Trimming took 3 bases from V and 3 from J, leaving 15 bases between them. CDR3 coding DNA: TGCGCCAGCAGCCAGGCCACGGGTCTACTCTACGAGCAGTACTTC. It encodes CASSQATGLLYEQYF.

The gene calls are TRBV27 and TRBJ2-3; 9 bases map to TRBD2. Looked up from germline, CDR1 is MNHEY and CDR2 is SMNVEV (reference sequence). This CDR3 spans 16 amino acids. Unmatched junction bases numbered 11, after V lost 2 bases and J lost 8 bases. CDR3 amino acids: CASSLIAREGLGTQYF. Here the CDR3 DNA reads TGTGCCAGCAGTTTAATAGCGCGGGAGGGCCTAGGTACGCAGTATTTT.

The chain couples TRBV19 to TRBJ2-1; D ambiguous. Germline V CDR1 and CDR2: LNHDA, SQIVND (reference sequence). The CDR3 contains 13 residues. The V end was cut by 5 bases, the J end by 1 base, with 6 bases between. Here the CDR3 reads CASSELSYNEQFF. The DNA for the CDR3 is TGTGCCAGTAGTGAGCTGTCCTACAATGAGCAGTTCTTC.

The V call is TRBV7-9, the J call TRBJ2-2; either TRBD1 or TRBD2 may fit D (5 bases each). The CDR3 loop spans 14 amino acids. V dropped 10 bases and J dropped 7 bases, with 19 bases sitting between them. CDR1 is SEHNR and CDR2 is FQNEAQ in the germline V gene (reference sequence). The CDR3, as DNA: TGTGCCACGGACACGGGGACGGTTGACGGGGAGCTGTTTTTT. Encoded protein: CATDTGTVDGELFF.

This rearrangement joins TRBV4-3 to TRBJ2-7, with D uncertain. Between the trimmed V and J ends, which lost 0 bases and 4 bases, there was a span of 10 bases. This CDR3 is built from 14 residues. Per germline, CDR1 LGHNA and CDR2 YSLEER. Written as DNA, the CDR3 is TGCGCCAGCAGCCAAGAGGTATCGGCGTACGAGCAGTACTTC. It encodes CASSQEVSAYEQYF.

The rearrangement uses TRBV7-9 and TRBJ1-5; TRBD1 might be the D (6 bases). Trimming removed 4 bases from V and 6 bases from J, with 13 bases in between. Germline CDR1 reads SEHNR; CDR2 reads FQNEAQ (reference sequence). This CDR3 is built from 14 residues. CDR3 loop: CASSSGGGTQPQHF. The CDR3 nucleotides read TGTGCCAGCAGCTCGGGAGGGGGAACTCAGCCCCAGCATTTT. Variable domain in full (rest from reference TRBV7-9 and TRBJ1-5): DTGVSQNPRHKITKRGQNVTFRCDPISEHNRLYWYRQTLGQGPEFLTYFQNEAQLEKSRLLSDRFSAERPKGSFSTLEIQRTEQGDSAMYLCASSSGGGTQPQHFGDGTRLSIL.

The CDR3 is CASSPTWNREQYF. CDR3 nucleotide sequence: TGTGCCAGCAGCCCCACTTGGAACCGCGAGCAGTACTTC. This rearrangement joins TRBV6-5 to TRBJ2-7; D is undetermined. Trimming left V 6 bases short and J 6 bases short, with 15 bases between. Germline CDR1 is MNHEY and CDR2 is SVGAGI. There are 13 residues in the CDR3.

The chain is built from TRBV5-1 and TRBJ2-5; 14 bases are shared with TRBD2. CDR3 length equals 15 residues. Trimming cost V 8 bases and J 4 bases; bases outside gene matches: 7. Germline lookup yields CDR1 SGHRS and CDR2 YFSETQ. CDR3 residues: CARGGGLAGVETQYF. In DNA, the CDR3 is TGCGCCAGGGGCGGGGGACTAGCGGGAGTAGAGACCCAGTACTTC.

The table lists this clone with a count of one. This chain's CDR3 is CASSTLGQGDEQFF. The CDR3 nucleotides read TGTGCCAGCAGCACTTTAGGACAGGGGGATGAGCAGTTCTTC. This chain uses TRBV28 with TRBJ2-1, with 10 bases lining up with TRBD1. Germline-derived CDR1 and CDR2 are MDHEN and SYDVKM. The CDR3 sequence is 14 residues long. V was clipped by 6 bases and J by 8 bases; unmatched bases: 7.

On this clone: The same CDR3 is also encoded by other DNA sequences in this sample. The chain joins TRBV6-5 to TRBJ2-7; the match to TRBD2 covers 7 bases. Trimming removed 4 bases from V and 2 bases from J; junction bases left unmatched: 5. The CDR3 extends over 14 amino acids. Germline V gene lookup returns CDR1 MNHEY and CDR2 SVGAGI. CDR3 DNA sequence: TGTGCCAGCAGTTTAGGGAGGGGCCCCTACGAGCAGTACTTC. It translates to CASSLGRGPYEQYF.

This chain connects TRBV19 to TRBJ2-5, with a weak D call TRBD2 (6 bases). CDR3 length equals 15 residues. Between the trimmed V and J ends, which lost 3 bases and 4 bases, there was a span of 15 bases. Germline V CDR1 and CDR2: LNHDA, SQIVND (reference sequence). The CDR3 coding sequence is TGTGCCAGTAGTATTTGGGGGGATGAACGAGAGACCCAGTACTTC. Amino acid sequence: CASSIWGDERETQYF.

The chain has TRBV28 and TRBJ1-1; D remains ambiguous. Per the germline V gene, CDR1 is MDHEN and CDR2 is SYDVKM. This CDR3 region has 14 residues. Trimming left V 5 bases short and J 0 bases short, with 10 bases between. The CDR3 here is CASSPPGMNTEAFF. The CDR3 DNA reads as TGTGCCAGCAGTCCCCCAGGTATGAACACTGAAGCTTTCTTT.